What follows is one T cell receptor (beta chain) and its context. Its antigen is not known. The sample belongs to a study of shared clonotypes between healthy human individuals. Profiling relied on immunoSEQ multiplex PCR, and the TCRdb table lists in-frame clones only, not all of them. The repertoire consists of roughly 2.4 million clones, with 90% to 96% occurring once and the leading ten covering less than 0.15%. Whole-study results and caveats: Among donors, the sharing of clonotypes was expected to be influenced by sequencing depth. Blood was the only sampled material, and tissue repertoires likely differ.

In germline, CDR1 is SGHNT, CDR2 YENEEA. Trimming stripped 1 base from V and 7 bases from J, with 7 bases between. The CDR3 is 13 residues long. Every donor was a Caucasian adult from Nashville, Tennessee. A split of CD4+ cells into CD45RA+ naive and CD45RA-negative memory subsets was performed. Material for sequencing was naive CD4+ T cells sorted from blood. Regarding subset: CD45RA+ positively selected. This rearrangement joins TRBV11-3 to TRBJ2-2, with D unresolved. The clonotype comes from a man aged 18 to 35 in good health. Written as DNA, the CDR3 is TGTGCCAGCAGCTTAGGAGGTGGCGGGGAGCTGTTTTTT. The encoded protein is CASSLGGGGELFF.